The 21 T cell receptor beta chains below come from one sample, sequenced in a study of Ad26.COV2.S vaccination and SARS-CoV-2 variants listed by TCRdb under 2021. In the paper's terms, the treatment or condition label means: around 19 received Ad26.COV2.S at low or high dose, single or two shots; about 5 received placebo; per-sample allocation not given. For vaccine and placebo recipients, repertoires were sequenced using samples collected on day 63 after the first injection. Receptors were amplified or captured by the immunoSEQ multiplex PCR assay. TCRdb carries this immuneACCESS record with in-frame sequences only. Its versions omit some clonotypes, under half of them owing to an unresolved V gene in the studies checked, with the rest unexplained. The sample records around 270,000 clones, 70% to 90% of which are singletons. The ten biggest clones cover nearly 3% of the sample. This sample comprised peripheral blood, obtained in a trial of Ad26.COV2.S vaccine versus placebo. The source of these receptors is a person between 18 and 60 years old who received the Ad26.COV2.S COVID-19 vaccine or a placebo.

CDR3 protein: CATSGEGTPGLAGSQETQYF. CDR3 DNA sequence: TGTGCCACCAGTGGGGAAGGGACACCCGGACTAGCGGGATCCCAAGAGACCCAGTACTTC. The chain carries TRBV24-1 and TRBJ2-5; 12 nucleotides agree with TRBD2. Germline CDR1 reads KGHDR; CDR2 reads SFDVKD. The CDR3 is made up of 20 amino acids. J was trimmed by 1 base and V by 5 bases; bases with no gene match: 16.

The gene calls are TRBV2 and TRBJ1-1, with D uncertain. The CDR3 sequence is 15 residues long. The germline V gene has CDR1 SNHLY and CDR2 FYNNEI. The V end was cut by 6 bases, the J end by 8 bases, with 22 bases between. In nucleotides, the CDR3 is TGTGCCAGCAGCGCAAACTCAGCCGCGTTTACGGAAGCTTTCTTT. Translated, it gives CASSANSAAFTEAFF.

About this clone itself: At the DNA level, this CDR3 is encoded by other sequences in the same sample as well. The chain uses TRBV7-2 and TRBJ1-5, with D maybe TRBD1 (6 bases). Trimming pared 6 bases from V and 4 bases from J, leaving 10 bases between. The CDR3 is made up of 13 amino acids. Germline lookup yields CDR1 SGHTA and CDR2 FQGNSA. This CDR3 is CASSPQGNQPQHF. CDR3 nucleotide sequence: TGTGCCAGCAGTCCGCAGGGGAATCAGCCCCAGCATTTT.

This clone was picked up a small number of times. V usage is TRBV1 and J usage is TRBJ1-4. TRBV1 is an annotated pseudogene. The CDR3 sequence is 14 residues long. The CDR3 DNA reads TGCACCAGCAGCCCCTGGGGCCCCGGGGTTAAACTGTTTTTT. Amino acids: CTSSPWGPGVKLFF.

The CDR3 DNA reads as TGTGCCAGCAGCCGGAGGAGCTATGGCTACACCTTC. Encoded protein: CASSRRSYGYTF. The chain couples TRBV5-6 to TRBJ1-2, with no clear D. Per germline, CDR1 SGHDT and CDR2 YYEEEE. The CDR3 sequence is 12 residues long. V gave up 4 bases and J gave up 4 bases, with 8 bases separating them.

In nucleotides, the CDR3 is TGTGCCAGTAGTATTAGGGGATCCGAGCAGTACTTC. Translating it yields CASSIRGSEQYF. This chain connects TRBV19 to TRBJ2-7; maybe TRBD1 (5 bases). V lost 3 bases and J lost 6, with 9 bases in between. Germline CDR1 reads LNHDA; CDR2 reads SQIVND (reference sequence). The CDR3 spans 12 residues. Using reference TRBV19 and TRBJ2-7 for the parts outside the CDR3, the full variable domain is DGGITQSPKYLFRKEGQNVTLSCEQNLNHDAMYWYRQDPGQGLRLIYYSQIVNDFQKGDIAEGYSVSREKKESFPLTVTSAQKNPTAFYLCASSIRGSEQYFGPGTRLTVT.

The chain joins TRBV5-1 to TRBJ1-4, with 9 bases fitting TRBD1. Germline V gene data show CDR1 as SGHRS and CDR2 as YFSETQ. J lost 9 bases, V lost 4 bases, and 10 bases had no gene match. The length of the CDR3 is 15 residues. In DNA form, the CDR3 reads TGCGCCAGCAGCCCGCCGACAGGGGGTGAACAAAAACTGTTTTTT. Translating gives CASSPPTGGEQKLFF.

The chain joins TRBV12-3 or TRBV12-4 to TRBJ1-4; maybe TRBD1 (5 bases). The CDR3 contains 13 residues. The V gene lost 4 bases and the J gene lost 8 bases, with 11 bases spanning the gap. CDR3 nucleotide sequence: TGTGCCAGCAGTTCAGGGTCAGGCGAAAAACTGTTTTTT. Translation: CASSSGSGEKLFF.

V usage is TRBV7-9 and J usage is TRBJ2-5; 13 nucleotides match TRBD2. With 2 bases clipped from V and 2 bases from J, the junction kept 8 bases outside the gene matches. Per germline, CDR1 SEHNR and CDR2 FQNEAQ (reference sequence). There are 18 residues in the CDR3. The CDR3 nucleotides read TGTGCCAGCAGCTTAAGACTAGCGGGAGGATTAGGGCAAGAGACCCAGTACTTC. This encodes CASSLRLAGGLGQETQYF.

The V and J genes are TRBV5-8 and TRBJ1-4, with 8 nucleotides matching TRBD1. There are 12 residues in the CDR3. Looked up from germline, CDR1 is SGHTS and CDR2 is YDEGEE. With V trimmed by 2 bases and J by 13 bases, 4 bases remained unmatched. CDR3 sequence: CASSLGQGRLFF. In DNA form, the CDR3 reads TGTGCCAGCAGCTTAGGACAGGGAAGACTGTTTTTT.

V is TRBV6-2 or TRBV6-3 and J is TRBJ1-1, with a weak D call TRBD1 (6 bases). V lost 7 bases and J 5 bases, leaving 20 bases between the germline ends. Germline-derived CDR1 and CDR2 are MNHEY and SVGEGT. The length of the CDR3 is 15 residues. CDR3 bases: TGTGCCAGCATCCCCGGGGGGGCGCCAGGGACTGAAGCTTTCTTT. Translated, it gives CASIPGGAPGTEAFF.

A single count supports this clone. The gene calls are TRBV16 and TRBJ1-5, with TRBD1 matching 7 bases. CDR1 and CDR2 (germline): KGHSY, FQNENV. The CDR3 extends over 14 amino acids. With V trimmed by 10 bases and J by 1 base, 7 bases remained unmatched. CDR3 region: CATTPTGSNQPQHF. The CDR3 coding sequence is TGTGCCACCACCCCGACAGGGAGCAATCAGCCCCAGCATTTT.

The chain combines TRBV4-2 with TRBJ1-4, with D unresolved. Germline V lookup: CDR1 LGHNA, CDR2 YNFKEQ. V gave up 3 bases and J gave up 2 bases, with 7 bases separating them. The CDR3 has 14 residues. CDR3 region: CASSHLVTNEKLFF. DNA of the CDR3: TGTGCCAGCAGCCACCTTGTGACTAATGAAAAACTGTTTTTT.

The rearrangement uses TRBV19 and TRBJ2-4; 7 nucleotides line up with TRBD1. Germline CDR1 reads LNHDA; CDR2 reads SQIVND (reference sequence). V lost 0 bases to trimming and J lost 0 bases; unmatched junction nucleotides: 11. This CDR3 has 19 amino acids. CDR3 coding DNA: TGTGCCAGTAGTATAGATCCGGGACAGCCTCTACTAGCCAAAAACATTCAGTACTTC. Its translation is CASSIDPGQPLLAKNIQYF.

The rearrangement links TRBV2 to TRBJ2-5; 12 bases line up with TRBD2. Germline CDR1 SNHLY, CDR2 FYNNEI. This CDR3 comprises 15 residues. Unmatched junction bases numbered 4, after V lost 6 bases and J lost 2 bases. The CDR3 DNA sequence: TGTGCCAGCAGGGAGACTAGCGGGGGACAAGAGACCCAGTACTTC. It is translated as CASRETSGGQETQYF.

The chain links TRBV7-6 to TRBJ1-5, with TRBD1 matching 7 bases. Trimming at V came to 3 bases and at J to 0 bases, leaving 14 bases not matched to a gene. The CDR3 totals 19 residues. Germline CDR1 SGHVS, CDR2 FNYEAQ. The CDR3 here is CASSLEGGTATNSNQPQHF. The CDR3 nucleotides are TGTGCCAGCAGCTTGGAGGGCGGGACAGCCACTAATAGCAATCAGCCCCAGCATTTT.

The chain joins TRBV20-1 to TRBJ2-4; tentative D call: TRBD1 (7 bases). Trimming cost V 3 bases and J 9 bases, with 18 bases left between them. The CDR3 has 14 amino acids. In germline, CDR1 is DFQATT, CDR2 SNEGSKA (reference sequence). Here the CDR3 reads CSASSQGGKGIQYF. The CDR3 DNA reads as TGCAGTGCTAGTTCCCAGGGGGGAAAAGGCATTCAGTACTTC.

V usage is TRBV7-9 and J usage is TRBJ2-5; D perhaps matches TRBD2 (5 bases). The CDR3 has 15 amino acids. The germline V gene has CDR1 SEHNR and CDR2 FQNEAQ (reference sequence). Between the trimmed V and J ends, which lost 5 bases and 4 bases, there was a span of 17 bases. The CDR3 region is CASSPMGDVGETQYF. CDR3 nucleotides: TGTGCCAGCAGCCCAATGGGAGACGTTGGAGAGACCCAGTACTTC.

This rearrangement joins TRBV30 to TRBJ2-7, with 9 bases lining up with TRBD1. J gave up 4 bases and V 4 bases, and 8 bases lay outside the gene matches. Germline V gene lookup returns CDR1 GTSNPN and CDR2 SVGIG (reference sequence). The CDR3 spans 14 residues. CDR3 in DNA: TGTGCCTGGAACACCGGGACAGGGAATTACGAGCAGTACTTC. As protein: CAWNTGTGNYEQYF.

The chain carries TRBV6-5 and TRBJ2-1; D is uncertain. Trimming removed 2 bases from V and 4 bases from J, with 6 bases in between. Germline V gene data show CDR1 as MNHEY and CDR2 as SVGAGI. The CDR3 totals 13 residues. In DNA form, the CDR3 reads TGTGCCAGCAGTTACGGGATGTACAATGAGCAGTTCTTC. Its protein product is CASSYGMYNEQFF.

This clone has more than one count but fewer than ten. This rearrangement joins TRBV19 to TRBJ1-1, with 8 bases lining up with TRBD1. Germline-derived CDR1 and CDR2 are LNHDA and SQIVND (reference sequence). V shed 5 bases, J shed 6 bases, and the junction held 11 bases outside the gene matches. This CDR3 spans 15 amino acids. CDR3 amino acids: CASSPSARTGSEAFF. The CDR3 DNA sequence: TGTGCCAGTAGTCCATCCGCCCGGACAGGGTCTGAAGCTTTCTTT.